The 9 T cell receptor beta chains below all came from one sample that was sequenced in a study of blood T cells in healthy people across ages (dated by TCRdb to the mid-2010s). The library was built by means of 5' RACE. The sequencer listed for this sample is Illumina HiSeq 2500. The second PCR ran for about 7 to 11 cycles and used a J-beta primer mix along with a sample-barcoded 5' primer. Using fastp trimming at Q25 and MiXCR clonotype assembly, TCRdb reanalyzed the public sequencing data and kept in-frame beta chains. Each CDR3 protein appears once, grouped with its most common genes and DNA. Present in this sample are 850,000 to 1,300,000 distinct CDR3 sequences, 40% to 45% of which were seen just once. The ten top clones hold approximately 17% of the sample. What was sequenced was blood. The origin of the receptors is a woman aged 60-75 years in good health.

The chain recombines TRBV7-8 with TRBJ2-1; 10 positions agree with TRBD2. Germline CDR1 is SGHVS and CDR2 is FQNEAQ. The CDR3 totals 20 residues. V dropped 1 base and J dropped 7; count of bases not matched to a gene: 19. In DNA, the CDR3 is TGTGCCAGCAGCTTAGGCCCCTTCTCCCGACTAGCGGGTCGTGAGAATGAGCAGTTCTTC. Its translation: CASSLGPFSRLAGRENEQFF.

This clonotype was seen only once. J is TRBJ2-3 and V is TRBV5-1; D may correspond to TRBD1 or TRBD2 (5 bases each). CDR1 is SGHRS, CDR2 YFSETQ, per germline. V shed 4 bases and J shed 4 bases, with 13 bases lying between them. This CDR3 region has 14 residues. The CDR3 loop reads CASSPGSPADTQYF. The DNA for the CDR3 is TGCGCCAGCAGCCCAGGGAGTCCCGCAGATACGCAGTATTTT.

This clonotype has just a few counts. This chain connects TRBV3-1 to TRBJ2-4; 7 nucleotides match TRBD1. The CDR3 runs 16 residues. Trimming took 0 bases from V and 0 from J; bases not matched to a gene: 2. Germline assignment: CDR1 LGHDT and CDR2 YNNKEL (reference sequence). The CDR3 here is CASSQERGQAKNIQYF. CDR3 DNA: TGTGCCAGCAGCCAAGAGAGGGGGCAAGCCAAAAACATTCAGTACTTC.

Only one count was recorded for this clonotype. This chain uses TRBV27 with TRBJ2-1; 13 nucleotides agree with TRBD2. This CDR3 has 16 amino acids. Germline assignment: CDR1 MNHEY and CDR2 SMNVEV (reference sequence). V shed 6 bases, J shed 7 bases, and the junction held 9 bases outside the gene matches. CDR3: CASRRCGTSGTNEQFF. The CDR3 DNA follows: TGTGCCAGCAGACGCTGTGGGACTAGCGGGACGAATGAGCAGTTCTTC.

The rearrangement uses TRBV3-1 and TRBJ2-5; no clear D. The CDR3 contains 13 residues. Per the germline V gene, CDR1 is LGHDT and CDR2 is YNNKEL (reference sequence). V was trimmed by 4 bases and J by 4 bases, leaving 10 bases between them. CDR3 region: CASSRPALETQYF. For the CDR3, the DNA is TGTGCCAGCAGCCGACCGGCGTTAGAGACCCAGTACTTC.

The chain recombines TRBV7-2 with TRBJ2-4, with TRBD1 matching 10 bases. After removal of 0 bases from V and 10 bases from J, the junction contained 12 bases not matched to a gene. Germline-derived CDR1 and CDR2 are SGHTA and FQGNSA. The CDR3 has 17 residues. CDR3 nucleotide sequence: TGTGCCAGCAGCTTAGCGGGGAGACAGGGGGCCCAAGGTATTCAGTACTTC. It yields the protein CASSLAGRQGAQGIQYF.

The rearrangement joins TRBV7-9 to TRBJ2-7; D is ambiguous. With 1 base removed from V and 1 base from J, the gap between germline ends came to 11 bases. Germline V gene sequence: CDR1 SEHNR, CDR2 FQNEAQ (reference sequence). CDR3 length: 15 residues. CDR3 nucleotide sequence: TGTGCCAGCAGCTTAGTCAAGGGCGCATCCTACGAGCAGTACTTC. It specifies CASSLVKGASYEQYF.

This clonotype has only a few counts. This chain uses TRBV12-3 or TRBV12-4 with TRBJ2-5; D is ambiguous. The CDR3 covers 13 residues. V was clipped by 3 bases and J by 3 bases, with 8 bases between them. In DNA, the CDR3 is TGTGCCAGCAGTTTGGGTAGTAAAGAGACCCAGTACTTC. The encoded protein is CASSLGSKETQYF.

V usage is TRBV10-2 and J usage is TRBJ2-2; 9 bases agree with TRBD2. Per the germline V gene, CDR1 is WSHSY and CDR2 is SAAADI. The ends lost 6 bases at V and 2 bases at J; junction bases unmatched: 7. The CDR3 length is 16 residues. The DNA for the CDR3 is TGCGCCAGCAGGGCTAGACTAGCGGCCAACACCGGGGAGCTGTTTTTT. Its protein is CASRARLAANTGELFF.